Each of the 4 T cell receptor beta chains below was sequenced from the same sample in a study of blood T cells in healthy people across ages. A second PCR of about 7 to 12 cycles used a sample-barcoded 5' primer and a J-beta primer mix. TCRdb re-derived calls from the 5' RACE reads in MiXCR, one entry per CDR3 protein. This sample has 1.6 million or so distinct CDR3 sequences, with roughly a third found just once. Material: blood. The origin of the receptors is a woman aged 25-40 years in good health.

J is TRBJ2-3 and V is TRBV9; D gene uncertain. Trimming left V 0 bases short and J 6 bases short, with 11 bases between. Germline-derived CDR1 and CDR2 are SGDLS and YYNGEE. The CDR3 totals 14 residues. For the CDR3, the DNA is TGTGCCAGCAGCGTAGATTCTGTCCGGGATACGCAGTATTTT. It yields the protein CASSVDSVRDTQYF.

Written as DNA, the CDR3 is TGTGCCAGCAGCCATCTCGCGGGCAGGGGTATGTACGAGCAGTACTTC. Its translation is CASSHLAGRGMYEQYF. The V call is TRBV3-1, the J call TRBJ2-5; a possible D gene is TRBD1 (6 bases). Judging by the DNA end, TRBJ2-7 fits better; the J call may be wrong. Germline assignment: CDR1 LGHDT and CDR2 YNNKEL (reference sequence). The CDR3 runs to 16 residues.

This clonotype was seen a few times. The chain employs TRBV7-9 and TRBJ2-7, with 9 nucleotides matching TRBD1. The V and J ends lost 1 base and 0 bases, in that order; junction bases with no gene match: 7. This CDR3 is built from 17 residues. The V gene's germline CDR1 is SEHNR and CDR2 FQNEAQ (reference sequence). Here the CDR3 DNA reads TGTGCCAGCAGCTTAGAGTACGGACAGGGGCCCTCCTACGAGCAGTACTTC. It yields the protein CASSLEYGQGPSYEQYF.

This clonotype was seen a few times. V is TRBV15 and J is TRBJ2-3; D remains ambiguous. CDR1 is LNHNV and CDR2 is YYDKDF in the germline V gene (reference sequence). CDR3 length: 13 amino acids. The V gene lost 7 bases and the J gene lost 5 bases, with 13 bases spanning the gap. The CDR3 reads CATTSPPQDTQYF. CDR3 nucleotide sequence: TGTGCCACCACCAGTCCCCCGCAAGATACGCAGTATTTT.